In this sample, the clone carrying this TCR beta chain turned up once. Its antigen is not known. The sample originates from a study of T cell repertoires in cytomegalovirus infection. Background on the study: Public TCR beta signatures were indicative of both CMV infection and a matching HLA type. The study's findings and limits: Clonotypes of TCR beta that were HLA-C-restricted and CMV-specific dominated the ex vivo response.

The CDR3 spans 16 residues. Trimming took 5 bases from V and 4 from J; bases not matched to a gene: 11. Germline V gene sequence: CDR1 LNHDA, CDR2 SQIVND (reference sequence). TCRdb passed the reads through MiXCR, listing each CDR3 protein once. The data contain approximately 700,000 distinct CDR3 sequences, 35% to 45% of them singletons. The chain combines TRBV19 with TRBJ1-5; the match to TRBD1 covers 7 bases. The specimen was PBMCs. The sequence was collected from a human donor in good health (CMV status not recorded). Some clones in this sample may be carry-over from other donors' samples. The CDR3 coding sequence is TGTGCCAGTAGTGTTCAAGGACAGGCGTATAATCAGCCCCAGCATTTT. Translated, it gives CASSVQGQAYNQPQHF.